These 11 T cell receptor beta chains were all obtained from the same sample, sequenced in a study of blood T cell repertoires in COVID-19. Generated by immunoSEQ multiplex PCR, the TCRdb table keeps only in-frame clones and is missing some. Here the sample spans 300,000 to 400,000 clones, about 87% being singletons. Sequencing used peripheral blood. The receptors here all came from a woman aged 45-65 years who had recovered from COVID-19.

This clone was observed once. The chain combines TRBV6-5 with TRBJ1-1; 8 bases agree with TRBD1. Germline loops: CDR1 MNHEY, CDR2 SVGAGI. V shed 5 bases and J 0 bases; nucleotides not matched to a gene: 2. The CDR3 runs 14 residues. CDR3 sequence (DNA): TGTGCCAGCAGTAGACAGGGGATGAACACTGAAGCTTTCTTT. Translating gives CASSRQGMNTEAFF.

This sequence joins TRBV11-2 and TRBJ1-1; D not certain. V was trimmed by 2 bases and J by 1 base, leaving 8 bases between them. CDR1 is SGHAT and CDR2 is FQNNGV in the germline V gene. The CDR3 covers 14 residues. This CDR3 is CASSLMAANTEAFF. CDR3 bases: TGTGCCAGCAGCTTAATGGCGGCGAACACTGAAGCTTTCTTT.

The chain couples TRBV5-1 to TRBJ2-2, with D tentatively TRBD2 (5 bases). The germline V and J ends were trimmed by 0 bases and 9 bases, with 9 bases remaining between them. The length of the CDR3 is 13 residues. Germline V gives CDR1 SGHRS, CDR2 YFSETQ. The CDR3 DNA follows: TGCGCCAGCAGCTTGGAGCCGGGAAGGGAGCTGTTTTTT. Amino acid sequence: CASSLEPGRELFF.

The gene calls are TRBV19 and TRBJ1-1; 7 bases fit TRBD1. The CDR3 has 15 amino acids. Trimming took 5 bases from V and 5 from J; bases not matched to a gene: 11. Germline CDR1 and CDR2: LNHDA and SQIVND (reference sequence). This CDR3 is CASSLPRRGRTEAFF. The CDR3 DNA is TGTGCCAGTAGTCTGCCACGGAGGGGGCGGACTGAAGCTTTCTTT.

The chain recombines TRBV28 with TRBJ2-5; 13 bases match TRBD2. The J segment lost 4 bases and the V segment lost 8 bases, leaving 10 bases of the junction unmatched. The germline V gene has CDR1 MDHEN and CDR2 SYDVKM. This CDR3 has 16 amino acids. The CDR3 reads CASRGLAGARGETQYF. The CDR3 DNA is TGTGCCAGCCGAGGACTAGCGGGGGCCCGGGGAGAGACCCAGTACTTC.

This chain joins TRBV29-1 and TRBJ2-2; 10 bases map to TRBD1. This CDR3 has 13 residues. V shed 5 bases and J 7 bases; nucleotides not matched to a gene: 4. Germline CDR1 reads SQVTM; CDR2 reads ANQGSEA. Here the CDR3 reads CSVRTGGNGELFF. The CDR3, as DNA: TGCAGCGTTCGGACAGGGGGGAACGGGGAGCTGTTTTTT.

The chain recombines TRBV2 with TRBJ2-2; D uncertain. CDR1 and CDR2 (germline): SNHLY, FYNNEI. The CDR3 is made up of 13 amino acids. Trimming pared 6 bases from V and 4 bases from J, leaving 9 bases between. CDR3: CASSLLRTGELFF. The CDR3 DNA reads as TGTGCCAGCAGCCTACTCCGCACCGGGGAGCTGTTTTTT. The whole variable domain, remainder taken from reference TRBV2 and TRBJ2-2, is EPEVTQTPSHQVTQMGQEVILRCVPISNHLYFYWYRQILGQKVEFLVSFYNNEISEKSEIFDDQFSVERPDGSNFTLKIRSTKLEDSAMYFCASSLLRTGELFFGEGSRLTVL.

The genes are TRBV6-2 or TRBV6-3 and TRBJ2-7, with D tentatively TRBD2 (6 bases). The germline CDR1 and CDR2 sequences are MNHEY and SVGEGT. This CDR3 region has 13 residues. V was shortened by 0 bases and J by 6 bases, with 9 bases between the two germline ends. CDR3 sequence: CASSYSKAGEQYF. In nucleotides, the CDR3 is TGTGCCAGCAGTTACTCGAAAGCGGGCGAGCAGTACTTC.

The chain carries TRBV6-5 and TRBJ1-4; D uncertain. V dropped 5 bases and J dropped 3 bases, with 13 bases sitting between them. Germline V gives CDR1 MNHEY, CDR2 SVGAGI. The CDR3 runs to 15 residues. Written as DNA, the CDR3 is TGTGCCAGCAGTACCGGGGAGGGCGCTAATGAAAAACTGTTTTTT. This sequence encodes CASSTGEGANEKLFF.

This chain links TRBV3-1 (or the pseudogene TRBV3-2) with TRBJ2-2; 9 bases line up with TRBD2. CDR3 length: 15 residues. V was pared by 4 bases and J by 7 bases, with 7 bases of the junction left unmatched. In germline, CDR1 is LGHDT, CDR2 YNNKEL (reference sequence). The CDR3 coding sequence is TGTGCCAGCAGCCCCCGGACTAGCGCTGACGGGGAGCTGTTTTTT. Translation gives CASSPRTSADGELFF.

The DNA for the CDR3 is TGTGCCAGCAGCCAATCCAAGCGGGAGACGAATTCTTTCACCGGGGAGCTGTTTTTT. Translation gives CASSQSKRETNSFTGELFF. The genes are TRBV3-1 (or the pseudogene TRBV3-2) and TRBJ2-2, with 8 positions matching TRBD2. The germline CDR1 and CDR2 sequences are LGHDT and YNNKEL (reference sequence). J gave up 4 bases and V 2 bases, and 15 bases lay outside the gene matches. There are 19 residues in the CDR3.